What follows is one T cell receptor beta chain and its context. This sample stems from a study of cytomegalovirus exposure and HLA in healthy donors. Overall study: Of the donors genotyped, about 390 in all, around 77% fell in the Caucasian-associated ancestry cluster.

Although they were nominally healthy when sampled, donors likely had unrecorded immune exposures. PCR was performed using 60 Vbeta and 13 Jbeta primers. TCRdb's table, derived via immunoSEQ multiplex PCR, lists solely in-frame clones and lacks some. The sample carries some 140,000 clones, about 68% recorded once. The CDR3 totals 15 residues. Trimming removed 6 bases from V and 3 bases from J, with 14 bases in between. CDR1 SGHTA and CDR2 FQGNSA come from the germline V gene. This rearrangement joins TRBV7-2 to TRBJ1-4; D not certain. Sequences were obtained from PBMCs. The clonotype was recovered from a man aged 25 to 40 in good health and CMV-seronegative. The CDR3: CASRLAAGANEKLFF. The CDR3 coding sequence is TGTGCCAGCAGGCTCGCGGCCGGGGCTAATGAAAAACTGTTTTTT.